The source of this TCR beta chain is a study of T cells in Graves' hyperthyroidism and ophthalmopathy. TCR beta CDR3 region amplification was performed from RNA transcripts. An initial round of RT-PCR targeting the TCR CDR3 relied on the HTBI primer set. Each CDR3 protein is one row after TCRdb ran MiXCR on the multiplex PCR reads. The data contain 300,000 to 500,000 distinct CDR3 sequences, around 15% of them singletons. V was shortened by 7 bases and J by 8 bases, with 15 bases between the two germline ends. This CDR3 has 13 residues. Ten or more counts support this clonotype. This chain connects TRBV12-3 or TRBV12-4 to TRBJ2-1; D gene ambiguous. The sample was blood. This TCR was recovered from a man aged 50-60 years with Graves' ophthalmopathy. The CDR3 DNA reads TGTGCCAGCACCTTGGATGTGGGCTATGAGCAGTTCTTC. Its protein product is CASTLDVGYEQFF.